The 3 T cell receptor beta chains below come from one sample, sequenced in a study of shared clonotypes between healthy human individuals. Assay used: immunoSEQ multiplex PCR; TCRdb lists only in-frame clones, some missing. Altogether about 2 million clones are present, about 95% being singletons, with the ten largest covering under 1.5%. The naive CD8 fraction comprised CD45RO-negative cells positively selected for CCR7 and excluded terminally differentiated effector memory CD45RA+ cells. The specimen was naive CD8+ T cells sorted from blood. The receptors were sampled from a man aged 18 to 30 in good health.

V gene TRBV10-3 combines with J gene TRBJ1-3; the D is unclear. Germline V gene sequence: CDR1 ENHRY, CDR2 SYGVKD. The CDR3 sequence is 15 residues long. V gave up 3 bases and J gave up 0 bases, with 9 bases separating them. Here the CDR3 reads CAISEAESSGNTIYF. CDR3 nucleotide sequence: TGTGCCATCAGTGAAGCAGAGAGCTCTGGAAACACCATATATTTT.

The rearrangement links TRBV11-2 to TRBJ2-5, with TRBD2 identical over 8 bases. The CDR3 loop spans 16 amino acids. Trimming cost V 4 bases and J 5 bases; bases outside gene matches: 12. CDR1 SGHAT and CDR2 FQNNGV come from the germline V gene. For the CDR3, the DNA is TGTGCCAGCAGCTCCCAAGGAAGCGGGGGCGGGGAGACCCAGTACTTC. Translated, it gives CASSSQGSGGGETQYF.

This clone has only a few counts. The chain joins TRBV7-9 to TRBJ1-2; perhaps TRBD1 as D (6 bases). This CDR3 contains 14 residues. CDR1 is SEHNR, CDR2 FQNEAQ, per germline (reference sequence). V was cut by 0 bases and J by 3 bases, with 8 bases left in between. The CDR3 loop reads CASSLAGADYGYTF. The CDR3 nucleotides are TGTGCCAGCAGCTTAGCGGGGGCGGACTATGGCTACACCTTC.